These T cell receptor beta chains were read from a single sample in a study of PD-L1 blockade in urothelial cancer. Clones were sequenced by immunoSEQ multiplex PCR, and TCRdb holds only the in-frame ones, with some missing. The repertoire holds under 55,000 clones, with 84% as singletons. The material sequenced was PBMCs, taken around atezolizumab (anti-PD-L1) treatment. Every receptor here comes from a middle-aged man with urothelial cancer. The CDR3 runs from the conserved cysteine through the conserved F or W. The order of the fields is D gene, clone size, V gene, J gene, CDR3 DNA, CDR3 protein. A D gene is named only where the DNA matches it firmly. Size values are once, few and many counts, or a class for expanded clones, and some rows have none.

d_gene: NA; abundance: few; v_gene: TRBV28; j_gene: TRBJ2-3; CDR3nt: TGTGCCAGCAGCCAAGGGGCTGGGGGCACAGATACGCAGTATTTT; CDR3aa: CASSQGAGGTDTQYF
d_gene: NA; abundance: once; v_gene: TRBV4-2; j_gene: TRBJ1-4; CDR3nt: TGTGCCAGCAGCCAAGTGGGGGGGGCGGTGACTAATGAAAAACTGTTTTTT; CDR3aa: CASSQVGGAVTNEKLFF
d_gene: TRBD1; abundance: medium-sized; v_gene: TRBV7-3; j_gene: TRBJ2-7; CDR3nt: TGTGCCAGCAGCTTAAAACAGGGGTACGAGCAGTACTTC; CDR3aa: CASSLKQGYEQYF
d_gene: NA; abundance: NA; v_gene: TRBV9; j_gene: TRBJ1-2; CDR3nt: TGTGCCAGCAGCGACCGGGAGGGGGGGCGACGAGGCTACACCTTC; CDR3aa: CASSDREGGRRGYTF
d_gene: NA; abundance: NA; v_gene: TRBV15; j_gene: TRBJ1-2; CDR3nt: TGTGCCACGTCGGCAGAGAAGGAGTATGGCTACACCTTC; CDR3aa: CATSAEKEYGYTF
d_gene: NA; abundance: NA; v_gene: TRBV15; j_gene: TRBJ2-7; CDR3nt: TGTGCCACCAGTAAAGGGACTTTCTACGAGCAGTACTTC; CDR3aa: CATSKGTFYEQYF
d_gene: TRBD2; abundance: NA; v_gene: TRBV28; j_gene: TRBJ2-2; CDR3nt: TGTGCCAGCAGTTTACCCGGGACTAGCGCCGGGGAGCTGTTTTTT; CDR3aa: CASSLPGTSAGELFF
d_gene: NA; abundance: once; v_gene: TRBV7-9; j_gene: TRBJ1-1; CDR3nt: TGTGCCAGCAGCGTTCAGGGGTGGACTGAAGCTTTCTTT; CDR3aa: CASSVQGWTEAFF
d_gene: NA; abundance: NA; v_gene: TRBV28; j_gene: TRBJ1-2; CDR3nt: TGTGCCAGCAGATACGGACAGCCCATCTATGGCTACACCTTC; CDR3aa: CASRYGQPIYGYTF
d_gene: NA; abundance: NA; v_gene: TRBV2; j_gene: TRBJ2-1; CDR3nt: TGTGCCAGCAGTGATAGTTCCCTAGGCTCCTACAATGAGCAGTTCTTC; CDR3aa: CASSDSSLGSYNEQFF